The sample holds many counts of the clone carrying this TCR beta chain. Its cognate antigen is unknown. The length of the CDR3 is 14 residues. Germline V gene data show CDR1 as MNHNS and CDR2 as SASEGT. V was shortened by 0 bases and J by 5 bases, with 10 bases between the two germline ends. TCRdb fed the 5' RACE reads into MiXCR, producing one record per CDR3 protein. There are over 400,000 distinct CDR3 sequences in the sample; roughly a quarter occur only once, and roughly 14% lies in the top ten. The data belong to a study of T-cell memory formation after mild COVID-19. Findings and limits, study-wide: Day 15 to 85 contractors were CD4/CD8 balanced; later expanders leaned CD4+. The pre-infection memory compartment contained some responding clones, suggesting cross-reactive memory joined.

V gene TRBV6-1 combines with J gene TRBJ1-1; perhaps TRBD1 as D (5 bases). Material for sequencing was PBMCs or a T cell subset sorted from them (not recorded which). The receptor was derived from an adult woman who had mild COVID-19 (a few samples of this study predate the infection). Cell type and time point are not known. DNA of the CDR3: TGTGCCAGCAGTGAAGCGTGGGGGTCGACTGAAGCTTTCTTT. Translated, it gives CASSEAWGSTEAFF.